The next 15 T cell receptor beta chains were all read from a single sample in a study of CD8+ T cells in alopecia areata (dated by TCRdb to between 2017 and 2018). Reading the label with the study, this specimen's time point is: baseline before oral tofacitinib. Library preparation employed the immunoSEQ multiplex PCR assay. To provide template for TCR sequencing, every sample had RNA extracted and reverse transcribed into cDNA. In its TCRdb copy, this immuneACCESS table keeps in-frame sequences only and misses some clones. Where compared with another copy, unresolved V genes explain less than half of these, and the others have no known cause. The sample contains some 210,000 clones, 50% to 60% of them found a single time. The ten largest account for 0.45% of the sample. This sample comprised CD4+ T cells sorted from blood, obtained at week 0. These TCRs come from a human donor with alopecia areata.

The J gene is TRBJ2-7, the V gene TRBV30; the D call may be TRBD1 or TRBD2 (5 bases each). Trimming removed 1 base at V and 7 bases at J, with 14 bases between. The CDR3 has 13 amino acids. Per germline, CDR1 GTSNPN and CDR2 SVGIG (reference sequence). The CDR3 nucleotides read TGTGCCTGGAGTGCCACTAGGGGCCGGGAGCAGTACTTC. Residues: CAWSATRGREQYF.

V usage is TRBV25-1 and J usage is TRBJ2-2; weak D call: TRBD2 (6 bases). Per germline, CDR1 MGHDK and CDR2 SYGVNS. Trimming took off 5 bases at V and 3 bases at J, with 10 bases between the two ends. The CDR3 totals 14 residues. CDR3 loop: CASSRAGDTGELFF. The CDR3 nucleotides read TGTGCCAGCAGTAGAGCGGGTGACACCGGGGAGCTGTTTTTT.

This clone was observed a few times. The rearrangement links TRBV6-5 to TRBJ1-5; no firm D call. V was shortened by 5 bases and J by 6 bases, with 11 bases between the two germline ends. Germline V CDR1 and CDR2: MNHEY, SVGAGI. This CDR3 has 13 amino acids. The CDR3 bases are TGTGCCAGCAGTGCTCCGGACGTTCAGCCCCAGCATTTT. Translating it yields CASSAPDVQPQHF.

This chain connects TRBV11-2 to TRBJ2-7; the D gene is possibly TRBD1 (6 bases). This CDR3 comprises 15 residues. Trimming took off 5 bases at V and 4 bases at J, with 18 bases between the two ends. Germline CDR1 reads SGHAT; CDR2 reads FQNNGV. The CDR3 sequence is CASSLNGGPTYEQYF. In nucleotides, the CDR3 is TGTGCCAGCAGCCTGAATGGGGGCCCCACTTACGAGCAGTACTTC.

A word on this clone: Since the CDR3 does not end with the conserved phenylalanine or tryptophan, this likely comes from a read error. The chain carries TRBV27 and TRBJ2-7; 8 bases fit TRBD1. There are 15 residues in the CDR3. V was pared by 6 bases and J by 1 base, with 8 bases of the junction left unmatched. From germline, CDR1 is MNHEY and CDR2 SMNVEV (reference sequence). The CDR3 region has the DNA TGTGCCAGCAGCCTAACATACAGGGGGTCCTACGAGCAGTACCTC. Amino acid sequence: CASSLTYRGSYEQYL.

The J gene is TRBJ2-1, the V gene TRBV6-5, with no clear D. Germline CDR1 is MNHEY and CDR2 is SVGAGI. V lost 5 bases to trimming and J lost 4 bases, with 6 bases between them. The CDR3 length is 12 residues. Here the CDR3 reads CASSTIYNEQFF. The DNA for the CDR3 is TGTGCCAGCAGTACGATTTACAATGAGCAGTTCTTC.

This chain uses TRBV2 with TRBJ2-7; 9 nucleotides agree with TRBD2. CDR1 and CDR2 from the germline V gene are SNHLY and FYNNEI. The trim removed 4 bases at V and 4 bases at J, leaving 11 bases unmatched. The CDR3 runs 16 residues. CDR3 protein: CASSGFWASGTYEQYF. The CDR3 bases are TGTGCCAGCAGTGGCTTTTGGGCTAGCGGGACGTACGAGCAGTACTTC.

The chain combines TRBV9 with TRBJ2-3, with 9 bases fitting TRBD1. J lost 2 bases, V lost 6 bases, and 7 bases had no gene match. Germline V gives CDR1 SGDLS, CDR2 YYNGEE. The CDR3 extends over 15 amino acids. CDR3 loop: CASTSGTGSTDTQYF. The DNA of the CDR3 is TGTGCCAGCACCTCCGGGACAGGGTCCACAGATACGCAGTATTTT.

This clone came up a few times. V usage is TRBV7-3 and J usage is TRBJ1-1; D unresolved. Trimming took off 2 bases at V and 1 base at J, with 8 bases between the two ends. CDR3 length: 14 amino acids. CDR1 is SGHTA and CDR2 is FQGTGA in the germline V gene. CDR3 DNA: TGTGCCAGCAGCTTAGCGATAAAGAACACTGAAGCTTTCTTT. The encoded protein is CASSLAIKNTEAFF.

The chain combines TRBV7-9 with TRBJ2-7; D may match TRBD1 or TRBD2 (5 bases each). CDR1 and CDR2 from the germline V gene are SEHNR and FQNEAQ (reference sequence). Trimming took 0 bases from V and 0 from J, leaving 9 bases between them. The length of the CDR3 is 15 residues. The DNA for the CDR3 is TGTGCCAGCAGCTTAGCCGGGACGCTCTCCTACGAGCAGTACTTC. Residues: CASSLAGTLSYEQYF.

The table lists this clone with a few counts. This CDR3 reads CASSPGQGYYGYTF. The CDR3 nucleotides read TGTGCCAGCAGCCCGGGACAGGGATACTATGGCTACACCTTC. This chain connects TRBV25-1 to TRBJ1-2; 9 nucleotides line up with TRBD1. Trimming took 6 bases from V and 3 from J; bases not matched to a gene: 5. The CDR3 contains 14 residues. CDR1 is MGHDK, CDR2 SYGVNS, per germline.

The chain is built from TRBV30 and TRBJ1-2, with 7 bases lining up with TRBD1. With 5 bases clipped from V and 1 base from J, the junction kept 7 bases outside the gene matches. The germline V gene encodes CDR1 GTSNPN and CDR2 SVGIG (reference sequence). This CDR3 has 14 residues. Here the CDR3 DNA reads TGTGCCTGGGGTGAGACAGGGCATAACTATGGCTACACCTTC. Protein product: CAWGETGHNYGYTF.

V usage is TRBV29-1 and J usage is TRBJ1-3, with D unclear. The CDR3 is made up of 13 amino acids. Germline assignment: CDR1 SQVTM and CDR2 ANQGSEA. Trimming removed 4 bases from V and 1 base from J, with 8 bases in between. CDR3 DNA: TGCAGCGTTGTGGCTACTTCTGGAAACACCATATATTTT. As protein: CSVVATSGNTIYF.

This clone was counted only a few times. The chain couples TRBV2 to TRBJ2-1; TRBD2 matches at 7 bases. There are 14 residues in the CDR3. The ends lost 6 bases at V and 2 bases at J; junction bases unmatched: 4. Per germline, CDR1 SNHLY and CDR2 FYNNEI. CDR3 amino acids: CASSQRGTYNEQFF. The DNA for the CDR3 is TGTGCCAGCAGCCAGCGGGGTACCTACAATGAGCAGTTCTTC. The full variable domain, completed using reference TRBV2 and TRBJ2-1, is EPEVTQTPSHQVTQMGQEVILRCVPISNHLYFYWYRQILGQKVEFLVSFYNNEISEKSEIFDDQFSVERPDGSNFTLKIRSTKLEDSAMYFCASSQRGTYNEQFFGPGTRLTVL.

The chain carries TRBV4-1 and TRBJ1-1; no reliable D call. The CDR3 contains 16 residues. CDR1 is MGHRA and CDR2 is YSYEKL in the germline V gene. V was cut by 2 bases and J by 7 bases, with 20 bases left in between. CDR3 bases: TGCGCCAGCAGCCAATTTGCGGGTGTCCGCGAGGTTGAAGCTTTCTTT. Translated, it gives CASSQFAGVREVEAFF.